This is a list of T cell receptor beta chains from one sample in a study of T-cell reconstitution after alpha-beta-depleted transplantation in children. A single record per CDR3 protein comes from TCRdb applying MiXCR to the PCR reads. Of about 590,000 distinct CDR3 sequences in the sample, roughly 13% are singletons; the top ten hold 2.2%. Sample: PBMCs, mostly from graft donor cells, taken 360 days after TCRalphabeta/CD19-depleted stem cell transplant. These receptors all come from a male patient under 18 who had a stem cell transplant for acute myeloid leukemia, so the T cells may come from the graft donor. Both conserved end residues are part of each CDR3. A D gene is named only where the DNA matches it firmly. Expanded clones get a size class; other rows say once, few or many, or leave the size out.

CDR3 length: 16; clone size: NA; J gene: TRBJ2-7; V gene: TRBV5-1; D gene: NA; CDR3 protein: CASSLSSPTGRNEQYF; CDR3 DNA: TGCGCCAGCAGCTTGTCTAGCCCAACAGGGCGCAACGAGCAGTACTTC
CDR3 length: 16; clone size: many; J gene: TRBJ1-2; V gene: TRBV29-1; D gene: NA; CDR3 protein: CSVEDPYNKGDYGYTF; CDR3 DNA: TGCAGCGTTGAAGATCCCTATAATAAGGGGGACTATGGCTACACCTTC
CDR3 length: 15; clone size: few; J gene: TRBJ2-7; V gene: TRBV4-2; D gene: TRBD1; CDR3 protein: CASSQDGDSTYEQYF; CDR3 DNA: TGTGCCAGCAGCCAAGATGGGGACAGCACCTACGAGCAGTACTTC
CDR3 length: 14; clone size: NA; J gene: TRBJ1-5; V gene: TRBV6-2/TRBV6-3; D gene: NA; CDR3 protein: CASSPRVWNQPQHF; CDR3 DNA: TGTGCCAGCAGTCCCCGGGTTTGGAATCAGCCCCAGCATTTT
CDR3 length: 13; clone size: NA; J gene: TRBJ2-5; V gene: TRBV10-3; D gene: TRBD2; CDR3 protein: CAAWTGGGETQYF; CDR3 DNA: TGTGCCGCCTGGACGGGAGGTGGCGAGACCCAGTACTTC
CDR3 length: 14; clone size: NA; J gene: TRBJ2-7; V gene: TRBV6-1; D gene: NA; CDR3 protein: CASSRPPVIGEQYF; CDR3 DNA: TGTGCCAGCAGCCGCCCGCCCGTTATTGGTGAGCAGTACTTC
CDR3 length: 12; clone size: few; J gene: TRBJ1-6; V gene: TRBV20-1; D gene: NA; CDR3 protein: CSARMGASPLHF; CDR3 DNA: TGCAGTGCTAGAATGGGGGCCTCACCCCTCCACTTT
CDR3 length: 16; clone size: few; J gene: TRBJ1-5; V gene: TRBV28; D gene: TRBD1; CDR3 protein: CASSWGQARSNQPQHF; CDR3 DNA: TGTGCCAGCAGTTGGGGACAGGCTAGAAGCAATCAGCCCCAGCATTTT
CDR3 length: 13; clone size: many; J gene: TRBJ2-5; V gene: TRBV5-1; D gene: NA; CDR3 protein: CASSEQLQETQYF; CDR3 DNA: TGCGCCAGCAGCGAACAGCTACAAGAGACCCAGTACTTC
CDR3 length: 15; clone size: NA; J gene: TRBJ2-1; V gene: TRBV20-1; D gene: NA; CDR3 protein: CSAGWRLLPYNEQFF; CDR3 DNA: TGCAGTGCTGGGTGGAGGCTACTTCCTTACAATGAGCAGTTCTTC
CDR3 length: 12; clone size: many; J gene: TRBJ2-7; V gene: TRBV11-3; D gene: NA; CDR3 protein: CASSLYGDEQYF; CDR3 DNA: TGTGCCAGCAGCTTATATGGGGACGAGCAGTACTTC
CDR3 length: 14; clone size: many; J gene: TRBJ2-1; V gene: TRBV10-3; D gene: TRBD2; CDR3 protein: CAISRLAGDDEQFF; CDR3 DNA: TGTGCCATCAGTAGACTAGCGGGAGATGATGAGCAGTTCTTC
CDR3 length: 16; clone size: NA; J gene: TRBJ2-1; V gene: TRBV20-1; D gene: TRBD2; CDR3 protein: CSARDAAGARGNEQFF; CDR3 DNA: TGCAGTGCTAGAGATGCAGCGGGAGCTAGGGGCAATGAGCAGTTCTTC